A selection of T cell receptor beta chains follows, all from one sample in a study of molecular identifiers for immune sequencing clone quantification. One entry per CDR3 protein results from TCRdb running MiXCR on the PCR reads. The sample holds just under 650,000 distinct CDR3 sequences, less than 20% seen once. The sample consisted of naive CD8+ T cells from blood, with Jurkat cell RNA spiked in. The receptors come from a human donor in good health. Some libraries in this study had Jurkat cell RNA spiked in. CDR3s include the opening cysteine and the closing phenylalanine or tryptophan. The order of the fields is clone size, D gene, V gene, J gene, CDR3 DNA, CDR3 protein. A D gene is named only where the DNA matches it firmly. The size entry is marked missing in some rows and otherwise reads once, few, many or a size class.

>once|.|TRBV19|TRBJ2-7
TGTGCCAGTAGTATCGGGGGGCGCGTCGGGGCCTACGAGCAGTACTTC
CASSIGGRVGAYEQYF
>many|.|TRBV3-1|TRBJ2-2
TGTGCCAGCAGCTCATACAGGGCCGGGGAGCTGTTTTTT
CASSSYRAGELFF
>many|.|TRBV7-8|TRBJ2-3
TGTGCCAGCAGCCCTCTACAGCCGGCAGATACGCAGTATTTT
CASSPLQPADTQYF
>many|.|TRBV28|TRBJ2-3
TGTGCCAGCAGTTTTAAAGGGAGGGATACGCAGTATTTT
CASSFKGRDTQYF
>many|.|TRBV6-5|TRBJ2-3
TGTGCCAGCAGTGAATCCGGGACGGATGTCACAGATACGCAGTATTTT
CASSESGTDVTDTQYF
>few|TRBD1|TRBV4-3|TRBJ2-3
TGCGCCAGCAGCCCAGAAGACAGGGGGGACGCAGATACGCAGTATTTT
CASSPEDRGDADTQYF
>few|.|TRBV20-1|TRBJ2-5
TGCAGTGCTAGAGATGGAGGGACGGCCAAAGAGACCCAGTACTTC
CSARDGGTAKETQYF
>many|TRBD1|TRBV5-1|TRBJ2-5
TGCGCCAGCAGCTACCTAGGACAGGGTCCGGGTCAAGAGACCCAGTACTTC
CASSYLGQGPGQETQYF
>.|.|TRBV30|TRBJ1-4
TGTGCCTGGAGTGTAATCACGGCAGGGGTTGAAAAACTGTTTTTT
CAWSVITAGVEKLFF
>few|.|TRBV7-9|TRBJ2-1
TGTGCCAGCAGCCAACTAGCTTTCGATGAGCAGTTCTTC
CASSQLAFDEQFF
>many|.|TRBV28|TRBJ2-5
TGTGCCAGCAGCAAACCTTGGGACTCCCGACAAGAGACCCAGTACTTC
CASSKPWDSRQETQYF
>many|TRBD2|TRBV20-1|TRBJ2-1
TGCAGTGCTAGAGAGACTAGCGGGGGCCATTCAAACGGTGAGCAGTTCTTC
CSARETSGGHSNGEQFF
>many|.|TRBV2|TRBJ1-4
TGTGCCAGCAGAGTTACAAAAACTGGTAATGAAAAACTGTTTTTT
CASRVTKTGNEKLFF
>.|TRBD1|TRBV19|TRBJ1-5
TGTGCCAGTAGTCACAGGGGTAAGGAATATAGCAATCAGCCCCAGCATTTT
CASSHRGKEYSNQPQHF
>.|.|TRBV19|TRBJ1-1
TGTGCCAGCAGCGACGGAGGCCTGAACACTGAAGCTTTCTTT
CASSDGGLNTEAFF
>many|.|TRBV7-9|TRBJ2-2
TGTGCCAGCAGAGGCGGTGGCACCGGGGAGCTGTTTTTT
CASRGGGTGELFF
>.|TRBD2|TRBV11-3|TRBJ2-2
TGTGCCAGCAGCTCATCCGGGAGGGCGACGAACACCGGGGAGCTGTTTTTT
CASSSSGRATNTGELFF
>few|TRBD2|TRBV13|TRBJ2-3
TGTGCCAGCAGCTTATATGAGCGGGGGGAGGATTCAGATACGCAGTATTTT
CASSLYERGEDSDTQYF
>many|.|TRBV2|TRBJ2-2
TGTGCCAGCACAGAGGCAAACACCGGGGAGCTGTTTTTT
CASTEANTGELFF
>many|.|TRBV7-2|TRBJ2-7
TGTGCCAGCAGCATAATGGACAGCAACTACGAGCAGTACTTC
CASSIMDSNYEQYF
>many|.|TRBV29-1|TRBJ2-2
TGCAGCGGAGGACACTCCACCGGGGAGCTGTTTTTT
CSGGHSTGELFF
>many|.|TRBV7-3|TRBJ2-3
TGTGCCAGCAGCTCTGAACCGAGCCCAGATACGCAGTATTTT
CASSSEPSPDTQYF
>few|.|TRBV12-3/TRBV12-4|TRBJ2-1
TGTGCCAGCAGTGGGGACTGGAGCTCCTACAATGAGCAGTTCTTC
CASSGDWSSYNEQFF
>many|TRBD2|TRBV20-1|TRBJ2-3
TGCAGTGCTAGTTTTCTAGCGGGGGGGCACGATACGCAGTATTTT
CSASFLAGGHDTQYF
>.|.|TRBV28|TRBJ1-5
TGTGCCAGCAGTTTATCCTCGGGGGGCACAGATACGCAGCATTTT
CASSLSSGGTDTQHF
>many|.|TRBV7-2|TRBJ2-7
TGTGCCAGCAGCTTAGCTTTAGAATGGGGTGAGCAGTACTTC
CASSLALEWGEQYF